A selection of T cell receptor beta chains follows, all from one sample in a study of blood T cells in healthy people across ages. TCRdb re-derived calls from the 5' RACE reads in MiXCR, one entry per CDR3 protein. The sample carries approximately 700,000 distinct CDR3 sequences, approximately 29% recorded once. Sequencing used blood. These receptors originate from a woman older than 75 in good health. Each CDR3 is given with its conserved first and last residue. Fields, in order: J gene, V gene, CDR3 protein.

J gene: TRBJ1-4
V gene: TRBV29-1
CDR3 protein: CSVRQGAKNEKLFF

J gene: TRBJ2-7
V gene: TRBV6-1
CDR3 protein: CASSAGVNYEQYF

J gene: TRBJ2-3
V gene: TRBV4-3
CDR3 protein: CASSHGGGTDTQYF

J gene: TRBJ2-5
V gene: TRBV20-1
CDR3 protein: CSARPAGSRETQYF

J gene: TRBJ2-7
V gene: TRBV6-2/TRBV6-3
CDR3 protein: CASSYFSGGEQYF

J gene: TRBJ2-7
V gene: TRBV24-1
CDR3 protein: CATGQDNEQYF

J gene: TRBJ2-5
V gene: TRBV20-1
CDR3 protein: CSASLEDQETQYF

J gene: TRBJ2-1
V gene: TRBV28
CDR3 protein: CASEGPGGPFF

J gene: TRBJ2-5
V gene: TRBV5-1
CDR3 protein: CASSWKQSPQETQYF

J gene: TRBJ1-6
V gene: TRBV6-6
CDR3 protein: CAGTGAANSPLHF

J gene: TRBJ2-3
V gene: TRBV20-1
CDR3 protein: CSASTYSGGAPDTQYF

J gene: TRBJ2-2
V gene: TRBV6-5
CDR3 protein: CASSFLGGRGPNTGELFF

J gene: -
V gene: TRBV5-6
CDR3 protein: CANSCRDSKNIQYF

J gene: TRBJ1-2
V gene: TRBV7-2
CDR3 protein: CASSLATALVYYGYTF

J gene: TRBJ2-7
V gene: TRBV7-2
CDR3 protein: CASSLVVAGGEQYF

J gene: TRBJ2-7
V gene: TRBV7-9
CDR3 protein: CASSLRNAEQYF

J gene: TRBJ2-1
V gene: TRBV29-1
CDR3 protein: CSVGDEQFF

J gene: TRBJ1-4
V gene: TRBV6-2/TRBV6-3
CDR3 protein: CASSQSGGREKLFF

J gene: TRBJ1-1
V gene: TRBV2
CDR3 protein: CASSLRFGGPAFF

J gene: TRBJ2-3
V gene: TRBV12-3/TRBV12-4
CDR3 protein: CASSLAFADVQYF

J gene: TRBJ2-1
V gene: TRBV6-2/TRBV6-3
CDR3 protein: CASSRVSGGANEQFF

J gene: -
V gene: TRBV2
CDR3 protein: CASSRGDGTLREQYF

J gene: TRBJ2-2
V gene: TRBV6-5
CDR3 protein: CASRASFTGELFF

J gene: TRBJ1-1
V gene: TRBV7-9
CDR3 protein: CASSLEGTGPAEAFF

J gene: TRBJ2-1
V gene: TRBV15
CDR3 protein: CATSPAGSSNEQFF

J gene: TRBJ2-5
V gene: TRBV7-3
CDR3 protein: CASSQPQGPETQYF

J gene: TRBJ2-7
V gene: TRBV12-3/TRBV12-4
CDR3 protein: CASSKMLPGVGRSMNEQYF

J gene: TRBJ1-1
V gene: TRBV20-1
CDR3 protein: CSASPGGRVNTEAFF

J gene: TRBJ1-2
V gene: TRBV27
CDR3 protein: CASSFPGQGSGYTF

J gene: TRBJ1-1
V gene: TRBV7-3
CDR3 protein: CASSLTRTPNTEAFF

J gene: TRBJ2-7
V gene: TRBV5-1
CDR3 protein: CASSLASGWQYF

J gene: TRBJ2-5
V gene: TRBV11-1
CDR3 protein: CASGQGRETQYF

J gene: TRBJ2-1
V gene: TRBV6-5
CDR3 protein: CASSRGGGDYNEQFF

J gene: TRBJ1-6
V gene: TRBV7-6
CDR3 protein: CASSLSLTNSPLHF

J gene: TRBJ2-7
V gene: TRBV27
CDR3 protein: CASSFDSVSEQYF

J gene: TRBJ2-4
V gene: TRBV7-9
CDR3 protein: CASSPSASSRYF

J gene: TRBJ1-2
V gene: TRBV6-2/TRBV6-3
CDR3 protein: CASNIPTSDGYTF